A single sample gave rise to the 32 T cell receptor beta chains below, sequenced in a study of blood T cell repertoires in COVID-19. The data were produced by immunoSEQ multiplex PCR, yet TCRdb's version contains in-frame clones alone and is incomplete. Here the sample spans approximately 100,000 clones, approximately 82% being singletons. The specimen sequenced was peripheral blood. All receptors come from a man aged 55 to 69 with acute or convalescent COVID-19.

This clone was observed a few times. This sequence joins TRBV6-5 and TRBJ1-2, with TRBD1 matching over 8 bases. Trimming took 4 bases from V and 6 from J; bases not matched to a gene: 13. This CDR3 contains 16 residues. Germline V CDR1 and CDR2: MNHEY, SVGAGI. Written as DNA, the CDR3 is TGTGCCAGCAGTTCCTTCCCTCAGGGGGCTAAAAATGGCTACACCTTC. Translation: CASSSFPQGAKNGYTF.

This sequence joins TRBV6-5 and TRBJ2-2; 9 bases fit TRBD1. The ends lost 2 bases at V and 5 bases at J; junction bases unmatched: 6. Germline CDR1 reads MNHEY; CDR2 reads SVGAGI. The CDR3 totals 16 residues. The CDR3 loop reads CASSYPQGARTGELFF. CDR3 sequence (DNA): TGTGCCAGCAGTTACCCACAGGGGGCGAGGACCGGGGAGCTGTTTTTT.

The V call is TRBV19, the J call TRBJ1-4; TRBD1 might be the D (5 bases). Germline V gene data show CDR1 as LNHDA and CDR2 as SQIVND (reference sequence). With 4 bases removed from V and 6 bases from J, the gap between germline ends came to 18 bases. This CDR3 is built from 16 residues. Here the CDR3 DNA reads TGTGCCAGTAGTACCCCGGACACTCGGTTGTATGAAAAACTGTTTTTT. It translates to CASSTPDTRLYEKLFF.

The CDR3 sequence is CASSRQGSTGELFF. For the CDR3, the DNA is TGTGCCAGCAGCCGACAGGGGTCCACCGGGGAGCTGTTTTTT. V and J are TRBV6-5 and TRBJ2-2; 8 positions match TRBD1. The CDR3 covers 14 residues. V trimming: 6 bases; J trimming: 4 bases; junction bases outside the gene matches: 4. The germline V gene encodes CDR1 MNHEY and CDR2 SVGAGI.

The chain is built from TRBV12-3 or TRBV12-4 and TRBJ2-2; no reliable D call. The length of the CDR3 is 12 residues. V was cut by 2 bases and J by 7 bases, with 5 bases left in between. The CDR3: CASSLSVGELFF. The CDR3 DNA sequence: TGTGCCAGCAGTTTATCAGTCGGGGAGCTGTTTTTT.

CDR3 coding DNA: TGCGCCAGCAGCCAAGATGTCGGGTACTCCGGGGAGCTGTTTTTT. Amino acids: CASSQDVGYSGELFF. The chain recombines TRBV4-3 with TRBJ2-2; no definite D call. CDR3 length: 15 residues. The V gene's germline CDR1 is LGHNA and CDR2 YSLEER. V was cut by 0 bases and J by 6 bases, with 11 bases left in between.

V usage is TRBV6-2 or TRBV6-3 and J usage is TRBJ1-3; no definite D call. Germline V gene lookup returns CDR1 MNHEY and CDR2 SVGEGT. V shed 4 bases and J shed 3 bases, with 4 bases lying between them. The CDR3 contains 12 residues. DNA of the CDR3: TGTGCCAGCAGTTTCTTTGGAAACACCATATATTTT. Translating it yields CASSFFGNTIYF.

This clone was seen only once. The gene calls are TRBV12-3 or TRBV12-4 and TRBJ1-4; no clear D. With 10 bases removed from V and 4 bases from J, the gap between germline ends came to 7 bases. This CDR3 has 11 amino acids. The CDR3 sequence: CATSINEKLFF. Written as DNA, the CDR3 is TGTGCCACCAGCATTAATGAAAAACTGTTTTTT.

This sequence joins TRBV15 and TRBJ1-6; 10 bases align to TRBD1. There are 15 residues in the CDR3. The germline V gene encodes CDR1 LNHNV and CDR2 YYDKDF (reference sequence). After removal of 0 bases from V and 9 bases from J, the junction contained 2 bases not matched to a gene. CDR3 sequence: CATSRETGGSSPLHF. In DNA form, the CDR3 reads TGTGCCACCAGCAGAGAGACAGGGGGCAGTTCACCCCTCCACTTT. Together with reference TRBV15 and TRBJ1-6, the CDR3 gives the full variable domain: DAMVIQNPRYQVTQFGKPVTLSCSQTLNHNVMYWYQQKSSQAPKLLFHYYDKDFNNEADTPDNFQSRRPNTSFCFLDIRSPGLGDTAMYLCATSRETGGSSPLHFGNGTRLTVT.

The CDR3 spells CASSLLTGDHQPQHF. The DNA for the CDR3 is TGTGCCAGCAGTTTGTTAACAGGGGACCATCAGCCCCAGCATTTT. This sequence joins TRBV28 and TRBJ1-5; TRBD1 agrees at 7 bases. Looked up from germline, CDR1 is MDHEN and CDR2 is SYDVKM. The CDR3 length is 15 residues. After removal of 3 bases from V and 5 bases from J, the junction contained 7 bases not matched to a gene.

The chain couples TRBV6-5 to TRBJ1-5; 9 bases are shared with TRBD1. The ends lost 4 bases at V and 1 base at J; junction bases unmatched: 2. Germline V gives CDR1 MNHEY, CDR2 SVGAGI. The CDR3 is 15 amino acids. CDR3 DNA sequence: TGTGCCAGCAGTTTACAGGGGGCCAGCAATCAGCCCCAGCATTTT. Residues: CASSLQGASNQPQHF.

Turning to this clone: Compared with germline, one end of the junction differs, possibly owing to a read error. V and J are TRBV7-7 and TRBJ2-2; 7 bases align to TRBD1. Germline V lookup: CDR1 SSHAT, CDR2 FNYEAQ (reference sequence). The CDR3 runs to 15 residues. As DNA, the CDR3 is TGTGCTAGCAGTCCGAGGACAGGTCTTACCGGGGAGCTGTTTTTT. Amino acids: CASSPRTGLTGELFF.

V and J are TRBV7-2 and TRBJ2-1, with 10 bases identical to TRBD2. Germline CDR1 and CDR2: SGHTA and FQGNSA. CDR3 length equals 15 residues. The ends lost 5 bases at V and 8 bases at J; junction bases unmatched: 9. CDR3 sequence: CASSGQAGGPYEQFF. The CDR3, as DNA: TGTGCCAGCAGCGGCCAAGCGGGGGGGCCGTATGAGCAGTTCTTC.

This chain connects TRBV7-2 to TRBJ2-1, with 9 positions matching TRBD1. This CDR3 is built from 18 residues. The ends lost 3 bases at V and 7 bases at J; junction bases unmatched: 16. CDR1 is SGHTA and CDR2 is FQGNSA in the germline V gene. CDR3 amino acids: CASSLSLGQGRRVNEQFF. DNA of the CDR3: TGTGCCAGCAGCTTGAGCTTAGGACAGGGGCGTCGGGTGAATGAGCAGTTCTTC.

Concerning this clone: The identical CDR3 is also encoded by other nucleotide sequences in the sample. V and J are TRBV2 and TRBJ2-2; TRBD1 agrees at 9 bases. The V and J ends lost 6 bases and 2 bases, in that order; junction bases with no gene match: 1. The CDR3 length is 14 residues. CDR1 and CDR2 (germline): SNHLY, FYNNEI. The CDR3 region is CASRDRGNTGELFF. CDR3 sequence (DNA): TGTGCCAGCAGGGACAGGGGCAACACCGGGGAGCTGTTTTTT.

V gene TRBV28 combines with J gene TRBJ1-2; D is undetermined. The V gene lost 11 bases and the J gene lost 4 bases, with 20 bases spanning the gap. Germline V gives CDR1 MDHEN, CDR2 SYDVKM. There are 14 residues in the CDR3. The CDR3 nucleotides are TGTGCCGGGTCTCCCGGGTTGAGAGGCTATGGCTACACCTTC. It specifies CAGSPGLRGYGYTF.

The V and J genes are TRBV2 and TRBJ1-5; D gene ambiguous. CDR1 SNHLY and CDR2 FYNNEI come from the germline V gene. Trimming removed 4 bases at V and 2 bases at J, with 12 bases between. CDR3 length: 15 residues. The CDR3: CASSVGATGNQPQHF. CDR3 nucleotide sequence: TGTGCCAGCAGTGTGGGAGCCACCGGCAATCAGCCCCAGCATTTT.

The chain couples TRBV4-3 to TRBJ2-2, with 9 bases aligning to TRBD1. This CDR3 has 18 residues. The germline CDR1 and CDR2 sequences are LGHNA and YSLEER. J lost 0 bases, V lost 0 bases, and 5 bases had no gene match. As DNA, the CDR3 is TGCGCCAGCAGCCAAGATTTCCGACAGGGGGCGAACACCGGGGAGCTGTTTTTT. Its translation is CASSQDFRQGANTGELFF.

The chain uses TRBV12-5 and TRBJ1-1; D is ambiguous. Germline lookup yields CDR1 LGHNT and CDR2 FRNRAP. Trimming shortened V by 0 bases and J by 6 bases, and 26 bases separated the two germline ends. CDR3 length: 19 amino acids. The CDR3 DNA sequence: TGTGCTAGTGGTTTGGTACTTTTTGAGGAGGGTCCTGGTGGTGCTGAAGCTTTCTTT. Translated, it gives CASGLVLFEEGPGGAEAFF.

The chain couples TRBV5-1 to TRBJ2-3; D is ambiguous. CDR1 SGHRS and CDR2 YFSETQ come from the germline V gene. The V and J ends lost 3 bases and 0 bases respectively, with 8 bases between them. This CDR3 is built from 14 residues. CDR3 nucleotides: TGCGCCAGCAGCTCGACACCGAGCACAGATACGCAGTATTTT. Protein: CASSSTPSTDTQYF.

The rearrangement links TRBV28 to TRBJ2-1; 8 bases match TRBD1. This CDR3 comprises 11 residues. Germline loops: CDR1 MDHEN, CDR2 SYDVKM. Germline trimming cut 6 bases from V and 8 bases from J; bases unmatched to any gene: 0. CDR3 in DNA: TGTGCCAGCAGGACAGGGGATGAGCAGTTCTTC. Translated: CASRTGDEQFF.

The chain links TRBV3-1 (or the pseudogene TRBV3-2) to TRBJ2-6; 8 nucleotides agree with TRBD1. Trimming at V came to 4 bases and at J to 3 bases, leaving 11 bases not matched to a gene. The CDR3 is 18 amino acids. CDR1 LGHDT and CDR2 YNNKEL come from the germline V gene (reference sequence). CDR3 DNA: TGTGCCAGCAGCCCCGTAGGGCAGGGGGCTCGTGGGGCCAACGTCCTGACTTTC. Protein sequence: CASSPVGQGARGANVLTF.

The CDR3 region is CASSEMTGLSYEQYF. CDR3 nucleotide sequence: TGCGCCAGCAGCGAAATGACAGGGCTGTCTTACGAGCAGTACTTC. The chain couples TRBV5-1 to TRBJ2-7, with 7 positions matching TRBD1. Germline lookup yields CDR1 SGHRS and CDR2 YFSETQ. This CDR3 spans 15 amino acids. V dropped 4 bases and J dropped 4; count of bases not matched to a gene: 11. Variable domain in full (rest from reference TRBV5-1 and TRBJ2-7): KAGVTQTPRYLIKTRGQQVTLSCSPISGHRSVSWYQQTPGQGLQFLFEYFSETQRNKGNFPGRFSGRQFSNSRSEMNVSTLELGDSALYLCASSEMTGLSYEQYFGPGTRLTVT.

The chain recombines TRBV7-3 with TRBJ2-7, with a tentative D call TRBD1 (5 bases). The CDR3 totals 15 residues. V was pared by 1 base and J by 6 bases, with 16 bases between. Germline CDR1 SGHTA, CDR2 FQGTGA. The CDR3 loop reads CASSLKRAQGAEQYF. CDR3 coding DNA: TGTGCCAGCAGCTTAAAACGCGCCCAGGGCGCCGAGCAGTACTTC.

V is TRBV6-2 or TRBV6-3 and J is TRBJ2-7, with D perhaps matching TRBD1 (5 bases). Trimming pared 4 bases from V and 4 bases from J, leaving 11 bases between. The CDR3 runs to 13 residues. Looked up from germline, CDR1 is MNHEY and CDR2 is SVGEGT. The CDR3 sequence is CASSLSGSYEQYF. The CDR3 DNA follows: TGTGCCAGCAGTTTATCAGGGTCTTACGAGCAGTACTTC.

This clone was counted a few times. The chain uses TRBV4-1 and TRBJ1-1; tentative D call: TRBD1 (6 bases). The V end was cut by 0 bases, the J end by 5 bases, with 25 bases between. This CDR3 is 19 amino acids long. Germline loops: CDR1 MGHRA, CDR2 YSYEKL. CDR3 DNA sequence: TGCGCCAGCAGCCAAGATTTGCCCCTCGGCGGGGGCAGGCAAACTGAAGCTTTCTTT. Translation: CASSQDLPLGGGRQTEAFF.

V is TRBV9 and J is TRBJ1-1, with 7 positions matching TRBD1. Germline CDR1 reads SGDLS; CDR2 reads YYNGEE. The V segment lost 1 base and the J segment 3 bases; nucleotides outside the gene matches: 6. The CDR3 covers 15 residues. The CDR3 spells CASSVLGQGDTEAFF. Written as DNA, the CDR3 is TGTGCCAGCAGCGTATTAGGCCAGGGGGACACTGAAGCTTTCTTT.

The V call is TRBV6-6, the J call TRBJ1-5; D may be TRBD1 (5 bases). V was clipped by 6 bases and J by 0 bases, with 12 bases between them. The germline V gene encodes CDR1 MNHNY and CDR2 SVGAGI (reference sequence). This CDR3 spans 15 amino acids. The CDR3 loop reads CASRADSYSNQPQHF. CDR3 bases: TGTGCCAGCAGGGCCGACAGTTATAGCAATCAGCCCCAGCATTTT.

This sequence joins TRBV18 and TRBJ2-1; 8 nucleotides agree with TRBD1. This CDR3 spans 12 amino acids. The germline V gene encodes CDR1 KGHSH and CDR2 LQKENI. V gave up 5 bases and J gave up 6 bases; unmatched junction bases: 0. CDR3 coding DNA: TGTGCCAGCTCAGACAGGGGCAATGAGCAGTTCTTC. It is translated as CASSDRGNEQFF.

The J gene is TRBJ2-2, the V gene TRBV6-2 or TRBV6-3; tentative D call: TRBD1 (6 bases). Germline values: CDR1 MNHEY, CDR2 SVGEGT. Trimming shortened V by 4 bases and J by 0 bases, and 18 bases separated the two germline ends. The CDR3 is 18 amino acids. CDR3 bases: TGTGCCAGCAGTTCCAGGGGTCGAAGGCATACGAACACCGGGGAGCTGTTTTTT. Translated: CASSSRGRRHTNTGELFF.

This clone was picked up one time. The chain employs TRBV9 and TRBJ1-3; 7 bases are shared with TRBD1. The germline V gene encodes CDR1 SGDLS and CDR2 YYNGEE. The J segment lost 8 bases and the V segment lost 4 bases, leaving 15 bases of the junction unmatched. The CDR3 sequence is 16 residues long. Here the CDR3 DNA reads TGTGCCAGCAGCTCCGAGACAGGGCTTTCCGCAGACACCATATATTTT. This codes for CASSSETGLSADTIYF.

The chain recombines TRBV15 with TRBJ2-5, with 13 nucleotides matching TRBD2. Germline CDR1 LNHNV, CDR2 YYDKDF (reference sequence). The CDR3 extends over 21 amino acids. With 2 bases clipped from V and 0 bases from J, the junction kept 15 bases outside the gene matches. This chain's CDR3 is CATSRTLGLAGAMRNQETQYF. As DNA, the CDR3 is TGTGCCACCAGCAGAACTCTAGGACTAGCGGGGGCCATGAGGAACCAAGAGACCCAGTACTTC.